This record looks at one TCR beta chain sequence and its context. What it binds is unknown. The data are from a study of graft-versus-host responses after intestinal transplantation. Turning to the study itself: Recipients underwent multivisceral, liver-intestinal, or isolated intestinal transplants. Anti-thymocyte globulin induction preceded two to four years of tacrolimus and steroid maintenance in all recipients.

The method was immunoSEQ multiplex PCR; TCRdb's version includes in-frame clones alone and lacks a portion of them. Among 90,000 to 120,000 clones listed, less than 90% were seen once. Germline V CDR1 and CDR2: SGHTA, FQGNSA. This CDR3 is built from 17 residues. Trimming took 0 bases from V and 1 from J; bases not matched to a gene: 5. The V gene is TRBV7-2, the J gene TRBJ2-2, with TRBD2 matching over 7 bases. This sequence originates from a human donor who received an intestinal transplant. The sequences come from unstimulated CD4+ T cells sorted from spleen or lymph node cells, collected before intestinal transplant. CDR3 amino acids: CASSLAPGGRNTGELFF. The CDR3 DNA sequence: TGTGCCAGCAGCTTAGCGCCGGGGGGACGGAACACCGGGGAGCTGTTTTTT.